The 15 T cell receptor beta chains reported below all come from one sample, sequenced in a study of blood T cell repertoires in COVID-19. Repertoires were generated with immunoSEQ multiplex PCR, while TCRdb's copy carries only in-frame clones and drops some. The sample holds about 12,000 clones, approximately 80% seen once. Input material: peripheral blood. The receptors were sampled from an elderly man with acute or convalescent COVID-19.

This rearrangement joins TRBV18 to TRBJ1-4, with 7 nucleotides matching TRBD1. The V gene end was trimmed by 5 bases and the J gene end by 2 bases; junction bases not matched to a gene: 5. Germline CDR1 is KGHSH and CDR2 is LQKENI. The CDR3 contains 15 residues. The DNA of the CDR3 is TGTGCCAGCTCAGCAAACAGGGGTACTAATGAAAAACTGTTTTTT. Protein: CASSANRGTNEKLFF.

The DNA of the CDR3 is TGTGCCAGCAGCCAAGAAGGCTTCAGCGGGACCACAGATACGCAGTATTTT. It specifies CASSQEGFSGTTDTQYF. The rearrangement links TRBV3-1 (or the pseudogene TRBV3-2) to TRBJ2-3, with 7 nucleotides matching TRBD2. The length of the CDR3 is 17 residues. Germline V gene data show CDR1 as LGHDT and CDR2 as YNNKEL (reference sequence). With V trimmed by 0 bases and J by 2 bases, 8 bases remained unmatched.

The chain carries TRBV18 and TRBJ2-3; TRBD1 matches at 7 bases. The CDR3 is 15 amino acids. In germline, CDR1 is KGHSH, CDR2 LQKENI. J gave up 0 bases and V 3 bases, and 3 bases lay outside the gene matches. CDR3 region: CASSPFRGSTDTQYF. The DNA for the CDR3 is TGTGCCAGCTCACCCTTCAGGGGGAGCACAGATACGCAGTATTTT.

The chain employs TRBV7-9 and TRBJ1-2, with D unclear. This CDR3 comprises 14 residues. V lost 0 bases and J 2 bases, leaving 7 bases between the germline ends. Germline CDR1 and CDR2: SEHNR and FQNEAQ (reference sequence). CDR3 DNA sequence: TGTGCCAGCAGCTTAGCGGGCAAGAACTATGGCTACACCTTC. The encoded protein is CASSLAGKNYGYTF.

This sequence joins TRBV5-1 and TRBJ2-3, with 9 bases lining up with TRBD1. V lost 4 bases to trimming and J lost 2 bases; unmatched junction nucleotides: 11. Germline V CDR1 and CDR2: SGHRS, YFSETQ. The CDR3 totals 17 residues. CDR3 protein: CASSGAGQGINTDTQYF. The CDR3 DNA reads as TGCGCCAGCAGCGGGGCAGGACAGGGGATCAACACAGATACGCAGTATTTT.

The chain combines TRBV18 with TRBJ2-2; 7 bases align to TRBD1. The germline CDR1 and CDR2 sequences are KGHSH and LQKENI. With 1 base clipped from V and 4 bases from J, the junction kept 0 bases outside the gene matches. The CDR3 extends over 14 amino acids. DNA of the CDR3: TGTGCCAGCTCACCACAGGGGGCCACCGGGGAGCTGTTTTTT. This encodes CASSPQGATGELFF.

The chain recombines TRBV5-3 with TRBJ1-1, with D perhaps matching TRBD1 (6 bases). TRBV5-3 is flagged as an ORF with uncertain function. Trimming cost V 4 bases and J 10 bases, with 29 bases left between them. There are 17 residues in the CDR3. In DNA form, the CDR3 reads TGTGCCAGAAGCACTCGTGTCCGGGACAATAGTAGGACAATAGCTTTCTTT. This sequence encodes CARSTRVRDNSRTIAFF.

The CDR3 protein is CASSDPLGQITDTQYF. In DNA, the CDR3 is TGTGCCAGCAGCGACCCCCTCGGACAGATCACAGATACGCAGTATTTT. The chain links TRBV9 to TRBJ2-3; maybe TRBD1 (6 bases). Trimming removed 3 bases from V and 2 bases from J, with 16 bases in between. CDR3 length: 16 amino acids. Per the germline V gene, CDR1 is SGDLS and CDR2 is YYNGEE.

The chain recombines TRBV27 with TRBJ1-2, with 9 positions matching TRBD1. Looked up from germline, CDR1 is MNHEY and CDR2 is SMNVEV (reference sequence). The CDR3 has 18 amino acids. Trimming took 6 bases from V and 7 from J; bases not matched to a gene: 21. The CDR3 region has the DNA TGTGCCAGCAGACTTCTCCCGGGACAGGGTTCAACCCTATTTGGCTACACCTTC. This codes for CASRLLPGQGSTLFGYTF.

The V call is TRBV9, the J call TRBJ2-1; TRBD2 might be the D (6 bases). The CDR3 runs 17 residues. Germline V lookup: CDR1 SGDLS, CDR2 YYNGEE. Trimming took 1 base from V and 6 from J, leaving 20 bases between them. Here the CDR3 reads CASSVMVGIGSGNEQFF. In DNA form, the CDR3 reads TGTGCCAGCAGCGTAATGGTCGGTATAGGTAGCGGCAATGAGCAGTTCTTC.

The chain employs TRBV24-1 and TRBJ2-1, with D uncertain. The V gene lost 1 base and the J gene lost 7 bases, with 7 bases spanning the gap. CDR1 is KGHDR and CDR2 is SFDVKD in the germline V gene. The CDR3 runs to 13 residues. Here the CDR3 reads CATSDLYSNEQFF. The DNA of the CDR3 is TGTGCCACCAGTGATTTATACAGTAATGAGCAGTTCTTC.

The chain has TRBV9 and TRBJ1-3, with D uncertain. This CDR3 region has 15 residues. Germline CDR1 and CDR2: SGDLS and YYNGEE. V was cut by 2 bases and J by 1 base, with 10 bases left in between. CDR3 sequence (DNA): TGTGCCAGCAGCGTCGGGGAAGTATCTGGAAACACCATATATTTT. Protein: CASSVGEVSGNTIYF.

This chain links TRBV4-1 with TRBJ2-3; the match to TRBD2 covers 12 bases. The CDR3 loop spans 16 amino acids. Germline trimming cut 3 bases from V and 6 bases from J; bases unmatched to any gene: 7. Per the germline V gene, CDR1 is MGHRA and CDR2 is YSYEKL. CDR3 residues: CASSHSSGGARDTQYF. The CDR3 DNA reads TGCGCCAGCAGCCACTCTAGCGGGGGGGCCAGGGATACGCAGTATTTT.

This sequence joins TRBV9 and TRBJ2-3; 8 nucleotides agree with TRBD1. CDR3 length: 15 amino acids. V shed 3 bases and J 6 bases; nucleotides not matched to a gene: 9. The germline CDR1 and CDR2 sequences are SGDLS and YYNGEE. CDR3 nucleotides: TGTGCCAGCAGCGCTGGACAGGGTAGTGGGGATACGCAGTATTTT. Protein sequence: CASSAGQGSGDTQYF.

The CDR3 region is CASSRRDSVYGYTF. CDR3 DNA: TGTGCCAGCAGCCGCCGGGACAGCGTGTATGGCTACACCTTC. The chain carries TRBV2 and TRBJ1-2, with 7 positions matching TRBD1. The CDR3 has 14 amino acids. CDR1 and CDR2 from the germline V gene are SNHLY and FYNNEI. Germline trimming cut 6 bases from V and 5 bases from J; bases unmatched to any gene: 9.